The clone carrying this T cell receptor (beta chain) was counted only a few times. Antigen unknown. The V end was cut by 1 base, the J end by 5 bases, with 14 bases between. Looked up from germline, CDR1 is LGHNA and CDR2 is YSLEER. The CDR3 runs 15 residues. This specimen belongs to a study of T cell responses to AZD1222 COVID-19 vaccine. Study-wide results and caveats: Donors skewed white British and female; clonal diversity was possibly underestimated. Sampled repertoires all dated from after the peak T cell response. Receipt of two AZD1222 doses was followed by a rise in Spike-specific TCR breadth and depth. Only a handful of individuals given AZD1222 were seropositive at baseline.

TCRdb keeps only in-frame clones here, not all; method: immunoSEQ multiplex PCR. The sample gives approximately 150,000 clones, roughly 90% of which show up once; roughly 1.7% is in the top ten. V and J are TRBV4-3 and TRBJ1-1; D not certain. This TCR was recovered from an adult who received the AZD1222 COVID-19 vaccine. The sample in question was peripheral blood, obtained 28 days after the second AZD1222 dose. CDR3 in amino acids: CASSQAGEVGTEAFF. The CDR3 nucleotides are TGCGCCAGCAGCCAAGCCGGGGAGGTGGGGACTGAAGCTTTCTTT.